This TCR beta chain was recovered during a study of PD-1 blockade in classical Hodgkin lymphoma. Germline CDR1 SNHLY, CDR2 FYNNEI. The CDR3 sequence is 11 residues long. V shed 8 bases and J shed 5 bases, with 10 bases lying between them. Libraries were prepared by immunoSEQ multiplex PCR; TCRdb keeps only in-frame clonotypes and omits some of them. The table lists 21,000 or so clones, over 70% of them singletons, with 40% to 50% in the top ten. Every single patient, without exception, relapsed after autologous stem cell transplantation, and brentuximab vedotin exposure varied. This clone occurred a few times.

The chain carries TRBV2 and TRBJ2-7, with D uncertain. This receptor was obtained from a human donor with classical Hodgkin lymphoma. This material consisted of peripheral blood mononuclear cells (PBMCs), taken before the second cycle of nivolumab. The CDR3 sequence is CASSDIHEQYF. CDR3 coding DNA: TGTGCCAGCTCAGATATCCACGAGCAGTACTTC.